These 21 T cell receptor beta chains share one sample of origin, sequenced in a study of blood T cell repertoires in COVID-19. Using immunoSEQ multiplex PCR, the repertoire was profiled, and TCRdb retains in-frame clones only, with some absent. The data show about 500,000 clones, approximately 92% seen once. The specimen sequenced was peripheral blood. These receptors were taken from a man aged 18 to 29 with COVID-19, enrolled during active disease.

V usage is TRBV5-4 and J usage is TRBJ1-1; D is unresolved. Trimming removed 4 bases from V and 3 bases from J, with 13 bases in between. The CDR3 consists of 14 residues. Looked up from germline, CDR1 is SGHNT and CDR2 is YYREEE (reference sequence). CDR3 in DNA: TGTGCCAGCAGCCTCCTTTCTGGAGACACTGAAGCTTTCTTT. This codes for CASSLLSGDTEAFF.

The V gene is TRBV12-3 or TRBV12-4, the J gene TRBJ1-1, with D possibly being TRBD1 (5 bases). This CDR3 is 12 amino acids long. With 11 bases removed from V and 3 bases from J, the gap between germline ends came to 13 bases. The CDR3 nucleotides are TGTGCCGCCGGAGGGACGTACACTGAAGCTTTCTTT. Protein product: CAAGGTYTEAFF.

The chain links TRBV10-3 to TRBJ2-2, with no clear D. There are 11 residues in the CDR3. Germline loops: CDR1 ENHRY, CDR2 SYGVKD. V was trimmed by 4 bases and J by 7 bases, leaving 4 bases between them. CDR3 sequence reads: CAISGDGELFF. The CDR3 nucleotides read TGTGCCATCAGTGGAGACGGGGAGCTGTTTTTT.

The rearrangement joins TRBV18 to TRBJ1-1; no reliable D call. Trimming took 4 bases from V and 0 from J, leaving 12 bases between them. The CDR3 runs to 15 residues. The germline V gene has CDR1 KGHSH and CDR2 LQKENI. The CDR3: CASSLNAQLNTEAFF. DNA for the CDR3: TGTGCCAGCTCACTCAACGCACAGTTGAACACTGAAGCTTTCTTT.

The V gene is TRBV5-4, the J gene TRBJ2-1; 9 bases fit TRBD2. Unmatched junction bases numbered 11, after V lost 6 bases and J lost 1 base. This CDR3 is built from 17 residues. CDR1 is SGHNT, CDR2 YYREEE, per germline (reference sequence). CDR3 protein: CASKNKSGRYSYNEQFF. In DNA form, the CDR3 reads TGTGCCAGCAAAAATAAGAGCGGGAGGTATTCCTACAATGAGCAGTTCTTC.

The chain carries TRBV6-5 and TRBJ1-2; D gene unclear. Germline V lookup: CDR1 MNHEY, CDR2 SVGAGI. The CDR3 extends over 13 amino acids. V lost 5 bases to trimming and J lost 4 bases, with 11 bases between them. DNA of the CDR3: TGTGCCAGCAGTCCCGGGAGTGGCTATGGCTACACCTTC. The encoded protein is CASSPGSGYGYTF.

This clone was recorded only once. CDR3 nucleotide sequence: TGCGCCAGCAGCATATTGGGACAGGGGGCGAGTAACACTGAAGCTTTCTTT. It is translated as CASSILGQGASNTEAFF. The rearrangement joins TRBV5-1 to TRBJ1-1; 12 bases match TRBD1. J was trimmed by 2 bases and V by 4 bases; bases with no gene match: 9. Per the germline V gene, CDR1 is SGHRS and CDR2 is YFSETQ. There are 17 residues in the CDR3.

The V and J genes are TRBV3-1 (or the pseudogene TRBV3-2) and TRBJ2-6; perhaps TRBD1 as D (5 bases). The germline V gene has CDR1 LGHDT and CDR2 YNNKEL (reference sequence). Trimming pared 0 bases from V and 2 bases from J, leaving 8 bases between. CDR3 length: 16 residues. CDR3: CASSQELGAGANVLTF. CDR3 DNA: TGTGCCAGCAGCCAAGAGTTAGGGGCTGGGGCCAACGTCCTGACTTTC.

V gene TRBV5-8 combines with J gene TRBJ2-1, with TRBD1 matching 9 bases. The CDR3 loop spans 17 amino acids. V lost 5 bases, J lost 3 bases, and 12 bases stayed unmatched. The germline V gene encodes CDR1 SGHTS and CDR2 YDEGEE. The CDR3 sequence is CASRSISGTGNYNEQFF. For the CDR3, the DNA is TGTGCCAGCAGATCAATCTCCGGGACAGGGAACTACAATGAGCAGTTCTTC.

This clone showed up just once. In DNA, the CDR3 is TGTGCCAGCAGCTTAGACGCCTCCCAGCGGGACGAGCAGTACTTC. Translating gives CASSLDASQRDEQYF. V gene TRBV7-2 combines with J gene TRBJ2-7, with D perhaps matching TRBD2 (6 bases). The CDR3 consists of 15 residues. Germline lookup yields CDR1 SGHTA and CDR2 FQGNSA. V lost 1 base and J lost 5, with 15 bases in between. Combining the CDR3 with reference TRBV7-2 and TRBJ2-7 gives the whole variable domain GAGVSQSPSNKVTEKGKDVELRCDPISGHTALYWYRQSLGQGLEFLIYFQGNSAPDKSGLPSDRFSAERTGGSVSTLTIQRTQQEDSAVYLCASSLDASQRDEQYFGPGTRLTVT.

This rearrangement joins TRBV18 to TRBJ2-3, with 7 bases matching TRBD1. Germline V gene sequence: CDR1 KGHSH, CDR2 LQKENI. The CDR3 spans 15 residues. J lost 2 bases, V lost 4 bases, and 6 bases had no gene match. CDR3 bases: TGTGCCAGCTCACGGCCGACAGGGTCCACAGATACGCAGTATTTT. It specifies CASSRPTGSTDTQYF. The entire variable domain, with the rest obtained from reference TRBV18 and TRBJ2-3, is as follows: NAGVMQNPRHLVRRRGQEARLRCSPMKGHSHVYWYRQLPEEGLKFMVYLQKENIIDESGMPKERFSAEFPKEGPSILRIQQVVRGDSAAYFCASSRPTGSTDTQYFGPGTRLTVL.

The chain couples TRBV6-5 to TRBJ2-6, with 9 positions matching TRBD2. The CDR3 covers 15 residues. Germline CDR1 reads MNHEY; CDR2 reads SVGAGI. V was pared by 6 bases and J by 1 base, with 1 base of the junction left unmatched. The CDR3 sequence is CASRSGGSGANVLTF. The DNA for the CDR3 is TGTGCCAGCAGGAGCGGGGGGTCTGGGGCCAACGTCCTGACTTTC.

This sequence joins TRBV7-8 and TRBJ2-7; no clear D gene. Trimming shortened V by 5 bases and J by 2 bases, and 10 bases separated the two germline ends. In germline, CDR1 is SGHVS, CDR2 FQNEAQ. The CDR3 spans 13 residues. CDR3 in amino acids: CASSPTETYEQYF. CDR3 DNA: TGTGCCAGCAGCCCGACTGAGACCTACGAGCAGTACTTC. Combining the CDR3 with reference TRBV7-8 and TRBJ2-7 gives the whole variable domain GAGVSQSPRYKVAKRGQDVALRCDPISGHVSLFWYQQALGQGPEFLTYFQNEAQLDKSGLPSDRFFAERPEGSVSTLKIQRTQQEDSAVYLCASSPTETYEQYFGPGTRLTVT.

This chain joins TRBV28 and TRBJ2-3, with TRBD1 matching 8 bases. V shed 11 bases, J shed 14 bases, and the junction held 12 bases outside the gene matches. This CDR3 has 11 amino acids. Germline V gene data show CDR1 as MDHEN and CDR2 as SYDVKM. The CDR3 bases are TGTGCCTCGACTGGGGGACAGGCGGCGTATTTT. It codes for CASTGGQAAYF.

The gene calls are TRBV19 and TRBJ2-3; a possible D gene is TRBD2 (6 bases). The CDR3 extends over 15 amino acids. CDR1 LNHDA and CDR2 SQIVND come from the germline V gene (reference sequence). Trimming cost V 6 bases and J 2 bases, with 15 bases left between them. CDR3 residues: CASRPRGTLTDTQYF. The CDR3, as DNA: TGTGCCAGTAGGCCACGAGGGACTCTCACAGATACGCAGTATTTT.

Here the CDR3 reads CASSAGREPSYNEQFF. The CDR3 DNA sequence: TGTGCCAGCAGCGCGGGCCGGGAGCCCTCCTACAATGAGCAGTTCTTC. V is TRBV5-4 and J is TRBJ2-1; D is perhaps TRBD2 (6 bases). The CDR3 is made up of 16 amino acids. Germline CDR1 and CDR2: SGHNT and YYREEE (reference sequence). Trimming left V 4 bases short and J 0 bases short, with 14 bases between.

This clone was observed at least ten times. The gene calls are TRBV19 and TRBJ1-6, with 7 bases matching TRBD1. This CDR3 has 14 residues. Germline CDR1 is LNHDA and CDR2 is SQIVND (reference sequence). The junction had 6 bases not matched to a gene; V was cut back by 5 bases and J by 8 bases. CDR3 loop: CASSQQGRYSPLHF. The DNA for the CDR3 is TGTGCCAGTAGTCAACAGGGGCGTTATTCACCCCTCCACTTT.

The CDR3 is CASSFAGKAEAFF. CDR3 coding DNA: TGTGCCAGTAGTTTCGCGGGAAAGGCTGAAGCTTTCTTT. The V and J genes are TRBV19 and TRBJ1-1; D ambiguous. Per the germline V gene, CDR1 is LNHDA and CDR2 is SQIVND (reference sequence). CDR3 length equals 13 residues. The V gene lost 5 bases and the J gene lost 6 bases, with 13 bases spanning the gap.

The V and J genes are TRBV4-2 and TRBJ2-5, with 9 bases lining up with TRBD2. The CDR3 consists of 17 residues. V was clipped by 0 bases and J by 5 bases; unmatched bases: 10. Germline V gene sequence: CDR1 LGHNA, CDR2 YNFKEQ. CDR3 in DNA: TGTGCCAGCAGCCAAGATCCAGCGGGAGGACTCGGGGAGACCCAGTACTTC. It encodes CASSQDPAGGLGETQYF.

The chain is built from TRBV7-9 and TRBJ2-5, with D maybe TRBD1 (5 bases). This CDR3 region has 15 residues. Germline lookup yields CDR1 SEHNR and CDR2 FQNEAQ (reference sequence). The germline V and J ends were trimmed by 1 base and 3 bases, with 12 bases remaining between them. The chain's CDR3 is CASSLVGSREETQYF. In DNA, the CDR3 is TGTGCCAGCAGCTTAGTAGGCAGCAGGGAAGAGACCCAGTACTTC.

V usage is TRBV7-2 and J usage is TRBJ1-6, with D uncertain. This CDR3 has 15 residues. V lost 1 base and J lost 8, with 12 bases in between. CDR1 and CDR2 from the germline V gene are SGHTA and FQGNSA. CDR3 amino acids: CASSLVPGSDSPLHF. CDR3 in DNA: TGTGCCAGCAGCTTAGTCCCGGGGTCGGATTCACCCCTCCACTTT. The whole variable domain, remainder taken from reference TRBV7-2 and TRBJ1-6, is GAGVSQSPSNKVTEKGKDVELRCDPISGHTALYWYRQSLGQGLEFLIYFQGNSAPDKSGLPSDRFSAERTGGSVSTLTIQRTQQEDSAVYLCASSLVPGSDSPLHFGNGTRLTVT.